This TCR beta chain was identified during a study of blood T cell repertoires in COVID-19. Self-reported history from a screening survey and questionnaire set each donor's cohort. Clones were sequenced by immunoSEQ multiplex PCR, and TCRdb holds only the in-frame ones, with some missing. The sample includes around 220,000 clones, under 95% of them seen just once. The specimen was PBMCs or T cells enriched from blood (not recorded which). This receptor was taken from a woman between 18 and 29 years old who had recovered from COVID-19.

CDR3 coding DNA: TGTGCCAGCAGCTTAGACGGCAGGGTCCAAGAGACCCAGTACTTC. Its protein is CASSLDGRVQETQYF. V is TRBV11-2 and J is TRBJ2-5, with D maybe TRBD1 (5 bases). In germline, CDR1 is SGHAT, CDR2 FQNNGV. This CDR3 has 15 amino acids. V dropped 0 bases and J dropped 1 base, with 9 bases sitting between them.